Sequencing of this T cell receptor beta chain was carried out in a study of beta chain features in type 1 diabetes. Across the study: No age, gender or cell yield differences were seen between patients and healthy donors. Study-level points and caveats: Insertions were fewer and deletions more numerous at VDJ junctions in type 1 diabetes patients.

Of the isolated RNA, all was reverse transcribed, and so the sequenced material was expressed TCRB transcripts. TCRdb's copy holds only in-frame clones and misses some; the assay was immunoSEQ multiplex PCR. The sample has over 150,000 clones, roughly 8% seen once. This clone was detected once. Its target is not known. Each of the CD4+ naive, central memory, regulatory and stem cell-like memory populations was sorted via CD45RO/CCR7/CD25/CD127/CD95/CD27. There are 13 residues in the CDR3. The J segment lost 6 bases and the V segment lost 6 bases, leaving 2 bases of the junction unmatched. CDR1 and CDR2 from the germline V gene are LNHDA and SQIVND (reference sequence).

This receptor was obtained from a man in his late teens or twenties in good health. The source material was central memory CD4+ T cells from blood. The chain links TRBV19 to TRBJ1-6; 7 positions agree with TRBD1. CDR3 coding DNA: TGTGCCAGTAGGACAGGGTTTAATTCACCCCTCCACTTT. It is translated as CASRTGFNSPLHF.